The subject of this entry is one TCR beta chain. Per the study methods: From reference gene primer amplification, estimates of nucleated cell counts were derived. TCRdb's table, derived via immunoSEQ multiplex PCR, lists solely in-frame clones and lacks some. The DNA was the basis for D and trimming; V, J and clone size are from that table. Here the sample spans around 120,000 clones, less than 85% being singletons. These data are taken from a study of blood T cell repertoires in COVID-19. Study background: Sites across the United States, Italy and Spain contributed samples from acute and convalescent COVID-19. PBMCs, B-cell-depleted T cells, or T cells were the source of the cDNA or gDNA that made up the material.

This TCR came from a man between 65 and 79 years old with active or convalescent COVID-19. Sequencing input: peripheral blood.

The DNA of the CDR3 is TGTGCCATCAGTGATCCAGCAGGGGCAAACATTCAGTACTTC. Its translation is CAISDPAGANIQYF. The chain joins TRBV10-3 to TRBJ2-4; maybe TRBD1 (6 bases). CDR3 length equals 14 residues. Germline loops: CDR1 ENHRY, CDR2 SYGVKD. The V end lost 3 bases, the J end lost 6 bases, and 12 bases lay between the germline ends.